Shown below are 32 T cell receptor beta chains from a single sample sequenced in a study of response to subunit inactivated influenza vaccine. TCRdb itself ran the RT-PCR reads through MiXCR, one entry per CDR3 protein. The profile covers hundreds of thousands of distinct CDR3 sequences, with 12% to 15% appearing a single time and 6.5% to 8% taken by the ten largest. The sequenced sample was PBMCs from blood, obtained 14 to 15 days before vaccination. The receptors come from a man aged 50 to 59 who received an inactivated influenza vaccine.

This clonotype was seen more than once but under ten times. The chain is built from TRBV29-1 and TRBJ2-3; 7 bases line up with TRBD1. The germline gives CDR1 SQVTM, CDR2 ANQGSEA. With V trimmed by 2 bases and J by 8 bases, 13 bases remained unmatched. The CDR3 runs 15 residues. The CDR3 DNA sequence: TGCAGCGTTGAAACAGTTCAGGGGGTGATGGCTACGCAGTATTTT. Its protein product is CSVETVQGVMATQYF.

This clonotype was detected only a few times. The CDR3 DNA follows: TGCAGCGCAGATGCGACTAGCGGGGATACGCAGTATTTT. Its protein is CSADATSGDTQYF. The chain recombines TRBV29-1 with TRBJ2-3, with 10 bases that match TRBD2. CDR1 and CDR2 from the germline V gene are SQVTM and ANQGSEA. This CDR3 contains 13 residues. J was trimmed by 6 bases and V by 7 bases; bases with no gene match: 7.

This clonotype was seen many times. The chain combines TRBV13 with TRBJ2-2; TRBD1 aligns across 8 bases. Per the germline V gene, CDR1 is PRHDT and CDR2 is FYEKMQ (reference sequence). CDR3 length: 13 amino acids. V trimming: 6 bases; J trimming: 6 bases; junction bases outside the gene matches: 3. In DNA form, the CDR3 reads TGTGCCAGCAGATCCAGGGGGCCCGGGGAGCTGTTTTTT. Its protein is CASRSRGPGELFF.

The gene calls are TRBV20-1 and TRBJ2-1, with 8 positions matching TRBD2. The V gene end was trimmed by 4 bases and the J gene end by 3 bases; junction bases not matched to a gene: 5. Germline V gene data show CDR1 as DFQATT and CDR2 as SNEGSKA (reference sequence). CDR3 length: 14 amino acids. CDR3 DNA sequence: TGCAGTGCTACCACCGGGACTAGCTACAATGAGCAGTTCTTC. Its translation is CSATTGTSYNEQFF.

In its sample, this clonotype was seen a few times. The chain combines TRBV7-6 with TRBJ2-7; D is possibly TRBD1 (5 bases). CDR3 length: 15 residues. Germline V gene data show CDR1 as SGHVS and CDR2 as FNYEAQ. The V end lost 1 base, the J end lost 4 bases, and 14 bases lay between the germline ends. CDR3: CASSLGSGNWYEQYF. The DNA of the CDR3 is TGTGCCAGCAGCTTAGGTTCAGGGAATTGGTACGAGCAGTACTTC.

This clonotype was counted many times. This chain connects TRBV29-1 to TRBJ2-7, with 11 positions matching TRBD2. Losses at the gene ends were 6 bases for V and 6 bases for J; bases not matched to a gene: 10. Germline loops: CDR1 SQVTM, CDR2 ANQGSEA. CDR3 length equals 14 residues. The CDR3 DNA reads TGCAGCGTAACTAGGAGGACTAGCGGGCGCGAGCAGTACTTC. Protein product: CSVTRRTSGREQYF.

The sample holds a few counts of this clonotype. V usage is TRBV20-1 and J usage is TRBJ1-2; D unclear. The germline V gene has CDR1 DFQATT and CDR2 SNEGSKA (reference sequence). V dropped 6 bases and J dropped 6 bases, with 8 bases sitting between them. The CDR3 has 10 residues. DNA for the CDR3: TGCAGTGCCCCAGAAAATGGCTACACCTTC. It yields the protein CSAPENGYTF.

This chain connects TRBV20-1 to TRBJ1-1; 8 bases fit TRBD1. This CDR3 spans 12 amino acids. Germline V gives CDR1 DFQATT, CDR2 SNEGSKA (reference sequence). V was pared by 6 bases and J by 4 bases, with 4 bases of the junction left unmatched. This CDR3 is CSARTGSTEAFF. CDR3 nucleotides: TGCAGTGCGAGGACAGGGTCCACTGAAGCTTTCTTT.

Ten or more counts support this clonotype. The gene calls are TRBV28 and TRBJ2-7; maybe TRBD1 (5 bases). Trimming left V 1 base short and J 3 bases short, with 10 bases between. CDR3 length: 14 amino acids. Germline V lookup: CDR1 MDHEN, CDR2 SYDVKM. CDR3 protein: CASSLLGALYEQYF. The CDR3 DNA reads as TGTGCCAGCAGTTTATTAGGGGCCCTCTACGAGCAGTACTTC.

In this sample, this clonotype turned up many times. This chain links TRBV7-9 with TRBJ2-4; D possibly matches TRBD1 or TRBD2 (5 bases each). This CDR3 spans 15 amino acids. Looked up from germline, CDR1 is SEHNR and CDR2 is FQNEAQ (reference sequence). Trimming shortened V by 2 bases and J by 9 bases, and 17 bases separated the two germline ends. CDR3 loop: CASSLPYERGGIQYF. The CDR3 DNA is TGTGCCAGCAGCTTACCGTACGAGAGGGGCGGCATTCAGTACTTC.

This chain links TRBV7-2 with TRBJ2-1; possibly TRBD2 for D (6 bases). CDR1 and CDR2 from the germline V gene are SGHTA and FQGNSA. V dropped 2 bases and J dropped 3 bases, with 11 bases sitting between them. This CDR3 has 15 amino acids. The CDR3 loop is CASSLRRESYNEQFF. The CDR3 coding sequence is TGTGCCAGCAGCTTACGACGGGAGAGCTACAATGAGCAGTTCTTC.

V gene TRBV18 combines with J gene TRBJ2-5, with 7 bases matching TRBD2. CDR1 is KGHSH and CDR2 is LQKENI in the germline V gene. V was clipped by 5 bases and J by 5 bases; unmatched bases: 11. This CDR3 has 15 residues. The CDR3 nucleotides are TGTGCCAGCTCAGCTACCTCGACTAGCCGGGAGACCCAGTACTTC. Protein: CASSATSTSRETQYF.

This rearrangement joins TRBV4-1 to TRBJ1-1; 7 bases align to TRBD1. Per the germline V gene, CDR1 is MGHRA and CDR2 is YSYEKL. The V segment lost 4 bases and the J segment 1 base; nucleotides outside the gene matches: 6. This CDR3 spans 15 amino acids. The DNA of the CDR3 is TGCGCCAGCAGCCTAGGTGACAGGGCGAACACTGAAGCTTTCTTT. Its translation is CASSLGDRANTEAFF.

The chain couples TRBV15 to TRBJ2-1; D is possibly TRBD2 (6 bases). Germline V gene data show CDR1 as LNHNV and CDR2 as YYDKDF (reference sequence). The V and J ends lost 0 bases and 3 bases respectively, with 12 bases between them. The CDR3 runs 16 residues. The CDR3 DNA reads TGTGCCACCAGCAGAGATGCTGGCGGGGTCTACAATGAGCAGTTCTTC. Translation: CATSRDAGGVYNEQFF. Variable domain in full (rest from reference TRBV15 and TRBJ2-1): DAMVIQNPRYQVTQFGKPVTLSCSQTLNHNVMYWYQQKSSQAPKLLFHYYDKDFNNEADTPDNFQSRRPNTSFCFLDIRSPGLGDTAMYLCATSRDAGGVYNEQFFGPGTRLTVL.

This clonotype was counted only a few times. In DNA form, the CDR3 reads TGTGCCAGCAGCCAGCCACGACTCCTGACCGGGGAGCTGTTTTTT. Amino acids: CASSQPRLLTGELFF. The chain carries TRBV3-1 and TRBJ2-2; the D is unclear. The CDR3 extends over 15 amino acids. V dropped 3 bases and J dropped 5 bases, with 13 bases sitting between them. CDR1 and CDR2 from the germline V gene are LGHDT and YNNKEL (reference sequence).

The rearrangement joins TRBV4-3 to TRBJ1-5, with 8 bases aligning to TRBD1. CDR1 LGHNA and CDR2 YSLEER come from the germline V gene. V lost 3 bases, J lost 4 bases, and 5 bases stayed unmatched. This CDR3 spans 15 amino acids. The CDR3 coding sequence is TGCGCCAGCAGCCAGGCCGGGACAGGTAATCAGCCCCAGCATTTT. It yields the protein CASSQAGTGNQPQHF.

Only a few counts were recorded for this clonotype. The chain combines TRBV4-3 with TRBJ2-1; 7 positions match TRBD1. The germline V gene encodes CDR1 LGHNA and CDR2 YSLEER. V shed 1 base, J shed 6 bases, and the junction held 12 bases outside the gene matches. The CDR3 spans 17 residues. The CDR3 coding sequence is TGCGCCAGCAGCCAAGGTTGGGGACAGTATCTTTCCAATGAGCAGTTCTTC. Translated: CASSQGWGQYLSNEQFF.

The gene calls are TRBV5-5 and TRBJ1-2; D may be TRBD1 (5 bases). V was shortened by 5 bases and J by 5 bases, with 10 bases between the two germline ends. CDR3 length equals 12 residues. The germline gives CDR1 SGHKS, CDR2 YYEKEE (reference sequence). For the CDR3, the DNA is TGTGCCAGCAGGTCAGGGAATTATGGCTACACCTTC. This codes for CASRSGNYGYTF. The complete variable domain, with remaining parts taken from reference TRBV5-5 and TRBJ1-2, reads DAGVTQSPTHLIKTRGQQVTLRCSPISGHKSVSWYQQVLGQGPQFIFQYYEKEERGRGNFPDRFSARQFPNYSSELNVNALLLGDSALYLCASRSGNYGYTFGSGTRLTVV.

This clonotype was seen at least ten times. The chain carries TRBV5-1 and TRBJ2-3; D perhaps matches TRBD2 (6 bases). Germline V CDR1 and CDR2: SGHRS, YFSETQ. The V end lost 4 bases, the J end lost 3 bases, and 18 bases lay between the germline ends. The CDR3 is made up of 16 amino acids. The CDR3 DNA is TGCGCCAGCAGCCGCACGGTAGGAGGGAGGACAGATACGCAGTATTTT. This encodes CASSRTVGGRTDTQYF.

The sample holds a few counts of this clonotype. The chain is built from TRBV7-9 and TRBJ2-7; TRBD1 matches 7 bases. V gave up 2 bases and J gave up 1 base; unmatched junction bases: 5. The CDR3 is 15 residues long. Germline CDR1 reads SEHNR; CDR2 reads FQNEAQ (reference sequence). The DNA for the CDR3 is TGTGCCAGCAGCTTATTGACAGGGCCTTCCTACGAGCAGTACTTC. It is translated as CASSLLTGPSYEQYF.

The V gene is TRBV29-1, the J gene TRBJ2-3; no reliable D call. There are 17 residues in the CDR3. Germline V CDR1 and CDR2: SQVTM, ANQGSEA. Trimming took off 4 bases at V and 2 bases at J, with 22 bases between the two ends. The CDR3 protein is CSVAKARSLGFTDTQYF. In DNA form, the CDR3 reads TGCAGCGTTGCAAAGGCGCGGTCCCTCGGATTCACAGATACGCAGTATTTT.

The DNA for the CDR3 is TGTGCCAGCTCACCACGATCCACGGCTGGGGAGACCCAGTACTTC. Residues: CASSPRSTAGETQYF. The chain has TRBV18 and TRBJ2-5; D ambiguous. Deletions cut 1 base from V and 5 bases from J, with 14 bases between. Germline V lookup: CDR1 KGHSH, CDR2 LQKENI. The CDR3 extends over 15 amino acids.

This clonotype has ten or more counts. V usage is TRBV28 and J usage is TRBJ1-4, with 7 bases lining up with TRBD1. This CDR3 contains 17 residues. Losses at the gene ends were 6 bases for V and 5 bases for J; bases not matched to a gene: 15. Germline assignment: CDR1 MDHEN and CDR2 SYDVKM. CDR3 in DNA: TGTGCCAGCAGGCCTACCCCATACAGGGGAACCAATGAAAAACTGTTTTTT. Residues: CASRPTPYRGTNEKLFF.

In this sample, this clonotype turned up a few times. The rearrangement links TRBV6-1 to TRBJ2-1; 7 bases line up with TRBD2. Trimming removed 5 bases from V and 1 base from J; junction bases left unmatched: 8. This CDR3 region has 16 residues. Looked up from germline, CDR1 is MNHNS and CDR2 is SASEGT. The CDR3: CASSKSGTMSYNEQFF. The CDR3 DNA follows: TGTGCCAGCAGTAAATCCGGGACTATGTCCTACAATGAGCAGTTCTTC.

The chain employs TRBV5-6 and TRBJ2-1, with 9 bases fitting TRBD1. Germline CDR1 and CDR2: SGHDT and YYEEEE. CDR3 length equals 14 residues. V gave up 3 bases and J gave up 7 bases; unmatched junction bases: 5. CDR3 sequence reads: CASSWGDRVNEQFF. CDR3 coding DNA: TGTGCCAGCAGCTGGGGGGACAGGGTAAATGAGCAGTTCTTC.

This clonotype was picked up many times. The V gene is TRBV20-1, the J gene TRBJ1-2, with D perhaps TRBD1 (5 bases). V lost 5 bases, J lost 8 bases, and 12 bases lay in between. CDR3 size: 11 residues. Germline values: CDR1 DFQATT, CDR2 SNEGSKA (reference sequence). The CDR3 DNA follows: TGCAGTGCTGAGGGGAGGGACGGCTACACCTTC. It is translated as CSAEGRDGYTF.

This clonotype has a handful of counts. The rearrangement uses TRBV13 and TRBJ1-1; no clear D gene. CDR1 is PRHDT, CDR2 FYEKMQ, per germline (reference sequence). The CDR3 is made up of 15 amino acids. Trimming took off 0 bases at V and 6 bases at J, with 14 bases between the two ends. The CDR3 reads CASSLGEGLIPEAFF. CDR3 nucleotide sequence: TGTGCCAGCAGCTTAGGAGAGGGTCTGATCCCTGAAGCTTTCTTT. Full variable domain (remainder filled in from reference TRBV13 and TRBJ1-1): AAGVIQSPRHLIKEKRETATLKCYPIPRHDTVYWYQQGPGQDPQFLISFYEKMQSDKGSIPDRFSAQQFSDYHSELNMSSLELGDSALYFCASSLGEGLIPEAFFGQGTRLTVV.

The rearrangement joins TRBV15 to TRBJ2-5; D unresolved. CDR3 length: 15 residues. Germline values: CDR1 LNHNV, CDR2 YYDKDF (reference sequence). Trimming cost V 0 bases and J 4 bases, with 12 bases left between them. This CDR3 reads CATSRDPRTGETQYF. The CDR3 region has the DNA TGTGCCACCAGCAGAGATCCCAGGACGGGAGAGACCCAGTACTTC.

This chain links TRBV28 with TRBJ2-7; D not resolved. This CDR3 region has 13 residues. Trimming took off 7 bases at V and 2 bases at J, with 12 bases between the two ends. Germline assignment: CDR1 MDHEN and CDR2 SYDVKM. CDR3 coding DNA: TGTGCCAGCACCTCCCCGGGTACCTACGAGCAGTACTTC. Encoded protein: CASTSPGTYEQYF.

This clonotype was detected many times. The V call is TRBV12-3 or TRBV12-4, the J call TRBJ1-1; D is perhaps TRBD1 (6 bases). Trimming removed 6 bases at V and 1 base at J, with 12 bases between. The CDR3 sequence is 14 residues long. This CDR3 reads CASSPGAGNTEAFF. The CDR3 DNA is TGTGCCAGCAGCCCAGGGGCCGGGAACACTGAAGCTTTCTTT.

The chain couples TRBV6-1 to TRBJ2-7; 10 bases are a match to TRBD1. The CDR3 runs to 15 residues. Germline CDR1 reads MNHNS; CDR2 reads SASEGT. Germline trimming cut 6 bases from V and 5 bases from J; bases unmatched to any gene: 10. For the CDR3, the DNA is TGTGCCAGCAGCATAGGGACAGGGGATGTCCACGAGCAGTACTTC. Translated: CASSIGTGDVHEQYF.

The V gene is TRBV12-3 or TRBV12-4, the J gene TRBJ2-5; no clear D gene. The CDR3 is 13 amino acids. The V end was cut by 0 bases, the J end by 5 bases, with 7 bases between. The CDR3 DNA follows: TGTGCCAGCAGTTTAGCGAAGTGGGAGACCCAGTACTTC. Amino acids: CASSLAKWETQYF.